These 25 T cell receptor beta chains originate from one sample sequenced in a study of identical twins. TCRdb passed the 5' RACE reads through MiXCR, listing each CDR3 protein once. Among some 730,000 distinct CDR3 sequences listed, 15% to 20% were seen once. The same data also contributed to another study, on T cells expressing NK-cell markers.

Material for sequencing was PBMCs. These receptors were obtained from a woman in her late teens or twenties in good health.

The chain joins TRBV5-1 to TRBJ1-6, with D uncertain. This CDR3 contains 14 residues. CDR1 is SGHRS, CDR2 YFSETQ, per germline. V was pared by 0 bases and J by 7 bases, with 8 bases between. CDR3: CASSLGEGNSPLHF. CDR3 nucleotide sequence: TGCGCCAGCAGCTTGGGTGAGGGAAATTCACCCCTCCACTTT.

This clonotype was seen a handful of times. The CDR3 nucleotides read TGTGCCATCAGTGAGGTCCAAAATCAGCCCCAGCATTTT. It encodes CAISEVQNQPQHF. This chain connects TRBV10-3 to TRBJ1-5; D is undetermined. In germline, CDR1 is ENHRY, CDR2 SYGVKD. CDR3 length: 13 amino acids. The germline V and J ends were trimmed by 2 bases and 4 bases, with 6 bases remaining between them.

This rearrangement joins TRBV3-1 to TRBJ1-3, with 8 bases lining up with TRBD1. Trimming took 1 base from V and 5 from J; bases not matched to a gene: 7. Germline values: CDR1 LGHDT, CDR2 YNNKEL (reference sequence). The CDR3 has 16 residues. The CDR3 region has the DNA TGTGCCAGCAGCCAAGGCCACGGACAGGGAAGAAACACCATATATTTT. It encodes CASSQGHGQGRNTIYF.

This clonotype was picked up a small number of times. The chain employs TRBV5-5 and TRBJ1-1; the D gene is possibly TRBD1 (6 bases). The germline V gene encodes CDR1 SGHKS and CDR2 YYEKEE (reference sequence). There are 14 residues in the CDR3. Trimming pared 0 bases from V and 3 bases from J, leaving 9 bases between. The CDR3 is CASSLAAGDTEAFF. The DNA of the CDR3 is TGTGCCAGCAGCTTGGCGGCAGGGGACACTGAAGCTTTCTTT.

This clonotype was counted a few times. The chain joins TRBV20-1 to TRBJ1-6; D gene unclear. Germline lookup yields CDR1 DFQATT and CDR2 SNEGSKA (reference sequence). V was trimmed by 3 bases and J by 5 bases, leaving 8 bases between them. The CDR3 loop spans 13 amino acids. This CDR3 is CSASVGDNSPLHF. CDR3 coding DNA: TGCAGTGCTAGCGTGGGAGATAATTCACCCCTCCACTTT.

The chain recombines TRBV12-3 or TRBV12-4 with TRBJ1-1; D not certain. V lost 2 bases and J lost 6, with 13 bases in between. The CDR3 extends over 14 amino acids. The CDR3 nucleotides read TGTGCCAGCAGTTTACAGGCCGGGGTCCCTGAAGCTTTCTTT. It specifies CASSLQAGVPEAFF.

This clonotype was picked up a small number of times. The chain is built from TRBV28 and TRBJ2-1; 7 nucleotides align to TRBD2. The CDR3 covers 13 residues. V lost 6 bases and J lost 12; bases outside the gene matches: 11. Per germline, CDR1 MDHEN and CDR2 SYDVKM. The CDR3 region has the DNA TGTGCCAGCAGCCTAAGCGGGGAAAGGGGGCAGTTCTTC. It specifies CASSLSGERGQFF.

The V gene is TRBV6-5, the J gene TRBJ2-2; a possible D gene is TRBD1 (5 bases). The germline V gene has CDR1 MNHEY and CDR2 SVGAGI. The V and J ends lost 2 bases and 1 base respectively, with 8 bases between them. This CDR3 has 15 amino acids. DNA of the CDR3: TGTGCCAGCAGTTACCTGACAGAGAACACCGGGGAGCTGTTTTTT. This sequence encodes CASSYLTENTGELFF.

The V and J genes are TRBV20-1 and TRBJ2-1, with D possibly being TRBD1 or TRBD2 (5 bases each). This CDR3 has 10 amino acids. Trimming pared 6 bases from V and 11 bases from J, leaving 11 bases between. The germline CDR1 and CDR2 sequences are DFQATT and SNEGSKA (reference sequence). The CDR3 sequence is CSASGTKQFF. The CDR3 DNA reads as TGCAGTGCCTCCGGGACCAAGCAGTTCTTC.

This clonotype turned up a few times. This chain connects TRBV5-5 to TRBJ1-2; D ambiguous. There are 16 residues in the CDR3. V was trimmed by 4 bases and J by 1 base, leaving 17 bases between them. CDR1 is SGHKS and CDR2 is YYEKEE in the germline V gene (reference sequence). CDR3: CASSVSGANLNYGYTF. The CDR3 DNA sequence: TGTGCCAGCAGCGTTTCGGGAGCCAATCTTAACTATGGCTACACCTTC.

The chain links TRBV25-1 to TRBJ1-5; D call uncertain. There are 14 residues in the CDR3. The V gene's germline CDR1 is MGHDK and CDR2 SYGVNS. With 0 bases removed from V and 0 bases from J, the gap between germline ends came to 3 bases. The CDR3 sequence is CASSEYHSNQPQHF. CDR3 DNA sequence: TGTGCCAGCAGTGAATACCATAGCAATCAGCCCCAGCATTTT.

The chain has TRBV6-1 and TRBJ1-5; 9 bases match TRBD1. Unmatched junction bases numbered 12, after V lost 6 bases and J lost 6 bases. The germline CDR1 and CDR2 sequences are MNHNS and SASEGT. The CDR3 runs to 16 residues. The CDR3 DNA reads as TGTGCCAGCAGCGAAATTACAGGGGGCGAGCGTCAGCCCCAGCATTTT. It encodes CASSEITGGERQPQHF.

This clonotype has a count of ten or more. This chain connects TRBV7-9 to TRBJ2-1; D may be TRBD1 (5 bases). Trimming cost V 0 bases and J 8 bases, with 20 bases left between them. CDR1 is SEHNR, CDR2 FQNEAQ, per germline (reference sequence). The CDR3 runs 17 residues. The CDR3 loop reads CASSLARTYPKWDEQFF. The CDR3 region has the DNA TGTGCCAGCAGCTTAGCGAGGACATACCCTAAGTGGGATGAGCAGTTCTTC.

The V call is TRBV5-1, the J call TRBJ2-7; D is unresolved. V was clipped by 4 bases and J by 5 bases, with 10 bases between them. This CDR3 comprises 12 residues. Germline V gene data show CDR1 as SGHRS and CDR2 as YFSETQ. The CDR3 here is CASSRTVNEQYF. The CDR3 region has the DNA TGCGCCAGCAGCCGGACCGTAAACGAGCAGTACTTC.

The CDR3 region has the DNA TGTGCCATCAGTGGGGACAGGGATAGCAATGAGCAGTTCTTC. Translating it yields CAISGDRDSNEQFF. This chain links TRBV10-3 with TRBJ2-1; TRBD1 matches at 9 bases. Trimming at V came to 4 bases and at J to 6 bases, leaving 4 bases not matched to a gene. The CDR3 loop spans 14 amino acids. Germline V gene data show CDR1 as ENHRY and CDR2 as SYGVKD.

V and J are TRBV20-1 and TRBJ1-2, with 11 nucleotides matching TRBD1. This CDR3 contains 15 residues. Germline-derived CDR1 and CDR2 are DFQATT and SNEGSKA (reference sequence). The V gene end was trimmed by 6 bases and the J gene end by 2 bases; junction bases not matched to a gene: 8. CDR3 in DNA: TGCAGTGCACGAGATAGGGACAGGGGGAACTATGGCTACACCTTC. It yields the protein CSARDRDRGNYGYTF.

This clonotype has only a few counts. One end of the junction is discordant with germline, which a read error may explain. The rearrangement joins TRBV7-9 to TRBJ2-7; TRBD1 matches 8 bases. This CDR3 has 12 amino acids. Germline CDR1 is SEHNR and CDR2 is FQNEAQ (reference sequence). CDR3 region: CASSSGRGQESF. The DNA for the CDR3 is TGTGCCAGCAGCTCGGGCCGGGGACAGGAGTCCTTC.

This clonotype showed up just a few times. V and J are TRBV6-1 and TRBJ1-5; no firm D call. The ends were cut back, 1 base at V and 6 bases at J, with 7 bases in the middle. The CDR3 is made up of 13 amino acids. The germline gives CDR1 MNHNS, CDR2 SASEGT. Here the CDR3 DNA reads TGTGCCAGCAGTGAAGTTCAGGTTCAGCCCCAGCATTTT. It is translated as CASSEVQVQPQHF.

In its sample, this clonotype was seen a few times. In DNA form, the CDR3 reads TGTGCCAGTGAGGGGGGTAAATCCTCCTATGGCTACACCTTC. It specifies CASEGGKSSYGYTF. The chain couples TRBV19 to TRBJ1-2; TRBD1 is a possible D gene (6 bases). This CDR3 is 14 amino acids long. With 8 bases removed from V and 4 bases from J, the gap between germline ends came to 17 bases. Germline V gene lookup returns CDR1 LNHDA and CDR2 SQIVND (reference sequence). Together with reference TRBV19 and TRBJ1-2, the CDR3 gives the full variable domain: DGGITQSPKYLFRKEGQNVTLSCEQNLNHDAMYWYRQDPGQGLRLIYYSQIVNDFQKGDIAEGYSVSREKKESFPLTVTSAQKNPTAFYLCASEGGKSSYGYTFGSGTRLTVV.

This clonotype showed up just a few times. The chain has TRBV12-3 or TRBV12-4 and TRBJ1-2; D is possibly TRBD1 (5 bases). This CDR3 contains 15 residues. V lost 5 bases and J 3 bases, leaving 16 bases between the germline ends. CDR3 region: CASSKDKGFHYGYTF. The CDR3 nucleotides are TGTGCCAGCAGTAAGGACAAAGGCTTTCACTATGGCTACACCTTC.

The chain carries TRBV5-6 and TRBJ2-5, with 11 nucleotides matching TRBD1. Germline V gives CDR1 SGHDT, CDR2 YYEEEE. The CDR3 has 16 amino acids. Trimming took 3 bases from V and 0 from J; bases not matched to a gene: 4. CDR3 residues: CASSSDRGRYQETQYF. The CDR3, as DNA: TGTGCCAGCAGCTCGGACAGGGGGCGATACCAAGAGACCCAGTACTTC.

This clonotype was found a few times. V and J are TRBV20-1 and TRBJ2-1; tentatively, D is TRBD1 (5 bases). V was cut by 6 bases and J by 7 bases, with 10 bases left in between. Germline lookup yields CDR1 DFQATT and CDR2 SNEGSKA (reference sequence). The CDR3 runs 11 residues. CDR3 nucleotides: TGCAGTGCCGCAGGGCGGAATGAGCAGTTCTTC. Residues: CSAAGRNEQFF.

This clonotype was detected many times. The chain combines TRBV5-1 with TRBJ2-1; 12 bases map to TRBD2. Germline assignment: CDR1 SGHRS and CDR2 YFSETQ. The CDR3 length is 13 residues. V shed 5 bases, J shed 6 bases, and the junction held 0 bases outside the gene matches. CDR3 DNA: TGCGCCAGCAGGACTAGCGGGAGCAATGAGCAGTTCTTC. Translating it yields CASRTSGSNEQFF.

The chain has TRBV6-1 and TRBJ2-1, with D possibly matching TRBD2 (5 bases). CDR1 is MNHNS and CDR2 is SASEGT in the germline V gene. Trimming pared 8 bases from V and 2 bases from J, leaving 13 bases between. The CDR3 covers 14 residues. The CDR3 loop is CASLFPGTYNEQFF. In DNA, the CDR3 is TGTGCCAGCCTATTTCCGGGGACCTACAATGAGCAGTTCTTC.

This clonotype has more than one count but fewer than ten. The chain joins TRBV7-7 to TRBJ2-1; TRBD2 matches 8 bases. The CDR3 covers 15 residues. Trimming at V came to 1 base and at J to 8 bases, leaving 7 bases not matched to a gene. CDR1 and CDR2 from the germline V gene are SSHAT and FNYEAQ (reference sequence). The CDR3 reads CASSLGGGRTHEQFF. CDR3 in DNA: TGTGCCAGCAGCTTAGGAGGCGGGAGGACCCATGAGCAGTTCTTC.